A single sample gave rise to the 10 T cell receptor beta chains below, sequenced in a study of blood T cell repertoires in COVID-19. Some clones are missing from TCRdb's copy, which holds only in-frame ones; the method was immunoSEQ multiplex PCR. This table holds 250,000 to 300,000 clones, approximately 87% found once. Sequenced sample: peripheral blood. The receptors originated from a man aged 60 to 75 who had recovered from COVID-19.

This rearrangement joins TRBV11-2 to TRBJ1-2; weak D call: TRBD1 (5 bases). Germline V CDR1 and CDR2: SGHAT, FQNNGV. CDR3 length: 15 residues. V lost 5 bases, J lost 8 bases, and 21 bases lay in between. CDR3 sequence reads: CASSLTSGSGVGYTF. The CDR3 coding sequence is TGTGCCAGCAGCCTAACCTCAGGGTCTGGTGTAGGCTACACCTTC.

CDR3: CASSIGTSVSTDTQYF. The CDR3 DNA is TGTGCCAGCAGCATCGGGACTAGCGTCAGCACAGATACGCAGTATTTT. The V gene is TRBV9, the J gene TRBJ2-3, with TRBD2 identical over 10 bases. Germline lookup yields CDR1 SGDLS and CDR2 YYNGEE. J lost 0 bases, V lost 4 bases, and 5 bases had no gene match. The CDR3 runs 16 residues. Complete variable domain (other parts from reference TRBV9 and TRBJ2-3): DSGVTQTPKHLITATGQRVTLRCSPRSGDLSVYWYQQSLDQGLQFLIQYYNGEERAKGNILERFSAQQFPDLHSELNLSSLELGDSALYFCASSIGTSVSTDTQYFGPGTRLTVL.

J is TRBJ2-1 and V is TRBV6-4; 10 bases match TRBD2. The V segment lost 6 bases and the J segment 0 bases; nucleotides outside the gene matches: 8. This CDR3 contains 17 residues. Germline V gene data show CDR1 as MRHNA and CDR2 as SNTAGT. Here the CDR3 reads CASSAVLAGGSYNEQFF. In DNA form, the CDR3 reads TGTGCCAGCAGCGCGGTGTTAGCGGGAGGCTCCTACAATGAGCAGTTCTTC.

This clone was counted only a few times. Here the CDR3 DNA reads TGTGCCAGCAGTGAGACACCAAACTCCTACGAGCAGTACTTC. Its translation is CASSETPNSYEQYF. The V call is TRBV6-4, the J call TRBJ2-7; no firm D call. Looked up from germline, CDR1 is MRHNA and CDR2 is SNTAGT. CDR3 size: 14 residues. Deletions cut 3 bases from V and 0 bases from J, with 9 bases between.

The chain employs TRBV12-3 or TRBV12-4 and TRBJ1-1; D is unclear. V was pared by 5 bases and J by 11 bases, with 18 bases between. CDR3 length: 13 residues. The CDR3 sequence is CASSTAPGVLAFF. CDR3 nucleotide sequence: TGTGCCAGCAGTACCGCCCCCGGGGTCCTGGCTTTCTTT.

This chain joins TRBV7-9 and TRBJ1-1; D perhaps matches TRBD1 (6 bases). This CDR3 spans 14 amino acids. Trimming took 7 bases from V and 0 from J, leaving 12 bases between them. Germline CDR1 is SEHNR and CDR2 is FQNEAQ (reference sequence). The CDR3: CASTQTGLNTEAFF. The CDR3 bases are TGTGCCAGCACACAAACAGGGCTGAACACTGAAGCTTTCTTT.

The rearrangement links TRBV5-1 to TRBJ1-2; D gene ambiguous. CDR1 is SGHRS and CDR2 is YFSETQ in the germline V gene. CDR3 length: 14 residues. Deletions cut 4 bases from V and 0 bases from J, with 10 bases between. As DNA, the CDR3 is TGCGCCAGCAGCAAAAACGGAGCTAACTATGGCTACACCTTC. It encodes CASSKNGANYGYTF.

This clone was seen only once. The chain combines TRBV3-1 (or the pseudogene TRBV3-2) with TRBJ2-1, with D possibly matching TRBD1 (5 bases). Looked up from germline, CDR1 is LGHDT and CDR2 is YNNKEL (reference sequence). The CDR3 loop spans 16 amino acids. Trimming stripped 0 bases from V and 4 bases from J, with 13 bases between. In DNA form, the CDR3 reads TGTGCCAGCAGCCAAGATATAGGGGCCATTTACAATGAGCAGTTCTTC. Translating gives CASSQDIGAIYNEQFF.

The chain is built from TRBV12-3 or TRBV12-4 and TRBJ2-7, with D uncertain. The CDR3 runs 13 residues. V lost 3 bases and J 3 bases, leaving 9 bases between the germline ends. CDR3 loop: CASSFEQNYEQYF. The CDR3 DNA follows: TGTGCCAGCAGTTTCGAACAGAACTACGAGCAGTACTTC.

The CDR3 region is CASSQDRNIQYF. The DNA for the CDR3 is TGTGCCAGCAGCCAAGACAGAAACATTCAGTACTTC. The V and J genes are TRBV14 and TRBJ2-4; D gene ambiguous. In germline, CDR1 is SGHDN, CDR2 FVKESK. The V end was cut by 0 bases, the J end by 6 bases, with 3 bases between. The CDR3 has 12 amino acids.